This T cell receptor beta chain was profiled in a study of cytomegalovirus exposure and HLA in healthy donors. PCR used 60 Vbeta primers and 13 Jbeta primers. TCRdb's table, derived via immunoSEQ multiplex PCR, lists solely in-frame clones and lacks some. Here the sample spans over 85,000 clones, around 77% being singletons. Although they were nominally healthy when sampled, donors likely had unrecorded immune exposures. Study results and limitations: In vitro testing confirmed three CMV-associated chains as specific for CMV antigens. Rare TCR sequences dominated, though some public TCRs recurred in many donors.

The CDR3 length is 14 residues. Germline CDR1 is SGHTA and CDR2 is FQGNSA. The V gene lost 4 bases and the J gene lost 3 bases, with 11 bases spanning the gap. About this clone: The target antigen is unknown.

The sequencing input was PBMCs. The TCR was taken from a female donor in good health and CMV-seronegative. The rearrangement joins TRBV7-2 to TRBJ2-3, with D uncertain. The CDR3 reads CASSSLDSTDTQYF. CDR3 coding DNA: TGTGCCAGCAGCTCCCTCGACTCAACAGATACGCAGTATTTT.